The sequence of this TCR beta chain was determined in a study of blood T cell repertoires in COVID-19. Study information: Material from acute and convalescent COVID-19 was sourced from the United States, Italy and Spain. T cells, B-cell-depleted T cells, or PBMCs provided the cDNA or gDNA that served as material.

Seattle researchers signed up patients amid active infection and tracked them longitudinally. This CDR3 spans 15 amino acids. Germline V gene data show CDR1 as SGHRS and CDR2 as YFSETQ. Trimming took 0 bases from V and 10 from J, leaving 14 bases between them. The authors' processing: Estimation of nucleated cell counts relied on the amplification of reference gene primers. Repertoires were generated with immunoSEQ multiplex PCR, while TCRdb's copy carries only in-frame clones and drops some. The DNA gave D and trimming, while V, J and clone size come from that table. The sample records some 360,000 clones, around 87% being singletons.

The TCR originated in a woman aged 55 to 70 with COVID-19, enrolled during active disease. Sequencing was done on a sample of peripheral blood. The gene calls are TRBV5-1 and TRBJ1-6, with D uncertain. The CDR3 protein is CASSLADLVLSPLHF. Here the CDR3 DNA reads TGCGCCAGCAGCTTGGCCGACTTAGTCTTATCACCCCTCCACTTT. Combining the CDR3 with reference TRBV5-1 and TRBJ1-6 gives the whole variable domain KAGVTQTPRYLIKTRGQQVTLSCSPISGHRSVSWYQQTPGQGLQFLFEYFSETQRNKGNFPGRFSGRQFSNSRSEMNVSTLELGDSALYLCASSLADLVLSPLHFGNGTRLTVT.